This T cell receptor (beta chain) came from a study of OX40 agonist ivuxolimab in advanced cancers. Repertoires were generated with immunoSEQ multiplex PCR, while TCRdb's copy carries only in-frame clones and drops some. Counted here are about 110,000 clones, roughly 90% occurring once; the ten biggest clones make up 0.25% to 0.3%. The V and J ends lost 4 bases and 5 bases, in that order; junction bases with no gene match: 5. This CDR3 has 14 residues. Germline V gives CDR1 SNHLY, CDR2 FYNNEI. The study's findings and limits: Clones of CD4+ and CD8+ blood T cells grew by week 6 at doses of 0.1 to 3.0 mg/kg.

Turning to this clone: Its target is not known.

This sequence was found in an adult with an advanced solid tumor such as melanoma, head and neck, liver or kidney cancer. The chain combines TRBV2 with TRBJ2-5, with TRBD1 matching over 9 bases. Sequenced material: CD4+ or CD8+ T cells sorted from blood, taken in a trial of the OX40 agonist ivuxolimab. CDR3 sequence reads: CASSVGQGIETQYF. The DNA of the CDR3 is TGTGCCAGCAGTGTGGGACAGGGTATTGAGACCCAGTACTTC.